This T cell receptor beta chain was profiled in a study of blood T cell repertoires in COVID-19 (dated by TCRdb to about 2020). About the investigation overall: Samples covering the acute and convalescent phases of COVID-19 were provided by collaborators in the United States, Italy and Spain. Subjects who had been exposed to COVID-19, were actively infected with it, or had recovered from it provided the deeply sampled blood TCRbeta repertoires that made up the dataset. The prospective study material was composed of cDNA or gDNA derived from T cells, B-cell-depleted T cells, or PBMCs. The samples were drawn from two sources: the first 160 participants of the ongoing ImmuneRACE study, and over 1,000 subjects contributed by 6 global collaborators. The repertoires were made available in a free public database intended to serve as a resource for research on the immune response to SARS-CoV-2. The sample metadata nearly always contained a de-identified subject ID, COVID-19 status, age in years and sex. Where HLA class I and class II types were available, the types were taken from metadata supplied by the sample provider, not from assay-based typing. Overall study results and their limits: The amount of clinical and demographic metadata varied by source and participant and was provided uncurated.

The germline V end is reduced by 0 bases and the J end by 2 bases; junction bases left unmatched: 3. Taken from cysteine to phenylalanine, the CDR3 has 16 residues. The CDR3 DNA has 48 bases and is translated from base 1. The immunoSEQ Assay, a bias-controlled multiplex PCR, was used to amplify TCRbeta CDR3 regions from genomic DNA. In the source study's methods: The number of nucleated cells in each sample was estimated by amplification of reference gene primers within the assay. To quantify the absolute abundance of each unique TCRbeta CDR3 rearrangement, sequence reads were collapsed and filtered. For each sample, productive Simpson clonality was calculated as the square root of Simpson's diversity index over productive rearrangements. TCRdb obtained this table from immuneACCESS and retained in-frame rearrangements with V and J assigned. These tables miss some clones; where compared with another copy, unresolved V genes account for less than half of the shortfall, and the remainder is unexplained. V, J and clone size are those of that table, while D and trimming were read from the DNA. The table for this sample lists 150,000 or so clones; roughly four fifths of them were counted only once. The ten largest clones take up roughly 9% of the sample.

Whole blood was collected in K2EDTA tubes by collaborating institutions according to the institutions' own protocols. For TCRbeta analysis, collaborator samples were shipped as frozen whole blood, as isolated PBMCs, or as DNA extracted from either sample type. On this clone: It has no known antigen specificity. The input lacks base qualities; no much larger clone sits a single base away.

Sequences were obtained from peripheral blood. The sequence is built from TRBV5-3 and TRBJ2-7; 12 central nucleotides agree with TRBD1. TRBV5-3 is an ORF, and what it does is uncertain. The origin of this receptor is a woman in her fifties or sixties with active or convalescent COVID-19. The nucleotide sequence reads TGTGCCAGAAGCTTGGGGGACAGGGGGCGAGCCTACGAGCAGTACTTC. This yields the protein CARSLGDRGRAYEQYF.